A selection of T cell receptor beta chains follows, all from one sample in a study of regulatory T cells in long-lasting Graves disease. TCRdb reprocessed the multiplex PCR reads with MiXCR, giving one entry per CDR3 protein. The profile shows about 610,000 distinct CDR3 sequences, more than 15% of them singletons. The sample was also reused in another study, on T cells in Graves' hyperthyroidism and ophthalmopathy.

This specimen was peripheral blood mononuclear cells (PBMCs), taken at new diagnosis, from a patient treated with antithyroid drugs. Source of these receptors: a man aged 18 to 30 with Graves disease. Each CDR3 is given with its conserved first and last residue. The order of the fields is clone size, J gene, V gene, D gene, CDR3 protein, CDR3 DNA. D genes are given only for firm matches. Clone size is given for some rows only: seen once, a few or many times, or a class if the clone is expanded.

abundance: few
j_gene: TRBJ1-1
v_gene: TRBV5-1
d_gene: NA
CDR3aa: CASSFSGGGNTEAFF
CDR3nt: TGCGCCAGCAGCTTCAGCGGGGGCGGGAACACTGAAGCTTTCTTT

abundance: few
j_gene: TRBJ1-6
v_gene: TRBV27
d_gene: TRBD1
CDR3aa: CASRFDRGYNSPLHF
CDR3nt: TGTGCCAGCAGATTCGACAGGGGGTATAATTCACCCCTCCACTTT

abundance: NA
j_gene: TRBJ2-1
v_gene: TRBV2
d_gene: NA
CDR3aa: CASSERQPTLDNEQFF
CDR3nt: TGTGCCAGCAGTGAGCGGCAACCAACACTCGACAATGAGCAGTTCTTC

abundance: many
j_gene: TRBJ2-7
v_gene: TRBV3-1
d_gene: NA
CDR3aa: CASSQGSLGLSYEQYF
CDR3nt: TGTGCCAGCAGCCAAGGATCTCTCGGGCTATCCTACGAGCAGTACTTC

abundance: few
j_gene: TRBJ2-7
v_gene: TRBV5-1
d_gene: NA
CDR3aa: CASSLYTSYEQYF
CDR3nt: TGCGCCAGCAGCTTGTATACATCCTACGAGCAGTACTTC

abundance: few
j_gene: TRBJ1-1
v_gene: TRBV2
d_gene: NA
CDR3aa: CASRPGQTNKNTEAFF
CDR3nt: TGTGCCAGCAGACCCGGACAGACCAATAAAAACACTGAAGCTTTCTTT

abundance: many
j_gene: TRBJ1-1
v_gene: TRBV20-1
d_gene: NA
CDR3aa: CSARVQAEAFF
CDR3nt: TGCAGTGCTAGAGTTCAGGCCGAAGCTTTCTTT

abundance: many
j_gene: TRBJ2-5
v_gene: TRBV28
d_gene: NA
CDR3aa: CASRYTDQYQETQYF
CDR3nt: TGTGCCAGCAGGTACACAGATCAGTACCAAGAGACCCAGTACTTC

abundance: many
j_gene: TRBJ2-3
v_gene: TRBV11-2
d_gene: NA
CDR3aa: CASSLPGTDTQYF
CDR3nt: TGTGCCAGCAGCTTACCGGGGACGGATACGCAGTATTTT

abundance: NA
j_gene: TRBJ1-2
v_gene: TRBV30
d_gene: NA
CDR3aa: CAWSEQRTPRISYTF
CDR3nt: TGTGCCTGGAGCGAACAACGGACCCCGAGGATTAGCTACACCTTC

abundance: many
j_gene: TRBJ1-5
v_gene: TRBV30
d_gene: TRBD1
CDR3aa: CAWSATGDQPQHF
CDR3nt: TGTGCCTGGAGTGCGACAGGGGACCAGCCCCAGCATTTT

abundance: many
j_gene: TRBJ2-5
v_gene: TRBV25-1
d_gene: TRBD1
CDR3aa: CASSEWGTGQQETQYF
CDR3nt: TGTGCCAGCAGTGAATGGGGGACAGGCCAACAAGAGACCCAGTACTTC

abundance: many
j_gene: TRBJ1-2
v_gene: TRBV28
d_gene: TRBD1
CDR3aa: CASSLSLGTGHYGYTF
CDR3nt: TGTGCCAGCAGTTTATCTCTCGGGACAGGACACTATGGCTACACCTTC

abundance: many
j_gene: TRBJ1-1
v_gene: TRBV5-1
d_gene: NA
CDR3aa: CASSLDGGNTEAFF
CDR3nt: TGCGCCAGCAGCTTGGACGGGGGGAACACTGAAGCTTTCTTT

abundance: NA
j_gene: TRBJ1-4
v_gene: TRBV6-9
d_gene: NA
CDR3aa: CASSLLGGDNEKLFF
CDR3nt: TGTGCCAGCAGTTTACTCGGCGGAGATAATGAAAAACTGTTTTTT

abundance: few
j_gene: TRBJ2-1
v_gene: TRBV20-1
d_gene: NA
CDR3aa: CSAETHNEQFF
CDR3nt: TGCAGTGCGGAGACCCACAATGAGCAGTTCTTC

abundance: NA
j_gene: TRBJ1-1
v_gene: TRBV6-2/TRBV6-3
d_gene: TRBD1
CDR3aa: CASSYSGQLNTEAFF
CDR3nt: TGTGCCAGCAGTTACTCGGGACAGTTGAACACTGAAGCTTTCTTT

abundance: many
j_gene: TRBJ1-1
v_gene: TRBV20-1
d_gene: TRBD1
CDR3aa: CSASTRQGFMNTEAFF
CDR3nt: TGCAGTGCTAGTACCCGACAGGGGTTTATGAACACTGAAGCTTTCTTT

abundance: NA
j_gene: TRBJ2-7
v_gene: TRBV20-1
d_gene: TRBD2
CDR3aa: CSGTSGRNEQYF
CDR3nt: TGCAGTGGGACTAGCGGGAGAAACGAGCAGTACTTC

abundance: many
j_gene: TRBJ2-7
v_gene: TRBV20-1
d_gene: NA
CDR3aa: CSAGERPFGEQYF
CDR3nt: TGCAGTGCGGGGGAGCGCCCCTTTGGGGAGCAGTACTTC

abundance: NA
j_gene: TRBJ2-6
v_gene: TRBV2
d_gene: NA
CDR3aa: CASRDSEFSYGANVLTF
CDR3nt: TGTGCCAGCAGAGACAGCGAGTTCTCTTATGGGGCCAACGTCCTGACTTTC

abundance: many
j_gene: TRBJ2-1
v_gene: TRBV5-1
d_gene: NA
CDR3aa: CASSLDGQRSYNEQFF
CDR3nt: TGCGCCAGCAGCTTGGATGGACAGCGCTCCTACAATGAGCAGTTCTTC

abundance: NA
j_gene: TRBJ1-2
v_gene: TRBV3-1
d_gene: TRBD1
CDR3aa: CASSTGANGYTF
CDR3nt: TGTGCCAGCAGCACAGGGGCGAATGGCTACACCTTC

abundance: NA
j_gene: TRBJ1-6
v_gene: TRBV3-1
d_gene: NA
CDR3aa: CGSSRRYGQGEGNSPLHF
CDR3nt: TGTGGCAGCAGCCGCCGGTACGGCCAGGGCGAAGGGAATTCACCCCTCCACTTT

abundance: few
j_gene: TRBJ2-7
v_gene: TRBV10-3
d_gene: TRBD2
CDR3aa: CAISESTRASGSYEQYF
CDR3nt: TGTGCCATCAGTGAGTCGACTCGTGCTAGCGGCAGCTACGAGCAGTACTTC

abundance: many
j_gene: TRBJ1-1
v_gene: TRBV11-2
d_gene: NA
CDR3aa: CASSFGVGTEAFF
CDR3nt: TGTGCCAGCAGCTTCGGGGTCGGCACTGAAGCTTTCTTT

abundance: once
j_gene: TRBJ2-7
v_gene: TRBV6-2/TRBV6-3
d_gene: TRBD1
CDR3aa: CASSQRGTGAHEQYF
CDR3nt: TGTGCCAGCAGTCAAAGGGGGACAGGGGCTCACGAGCAGTACTTC